This paragraph covers one TCR beta chain sequence. These data belong to a study of T cell changes during pregnancy in multiple sclerosis. Method: immunoSEQ multiplex PCR; TCRdb's copy keeps in-frame clones and lacks some. The table records roughly 47,000 clones, 70% to 90% of them present only once. The sequenced sample was CD4+ T cells from peripheral blood mononuclear cells, obtained after pregnancy. This clonotype originated in a female donor with multiple sclerosis, enrolled in a pregnancy study.

The CDR3 region is CASSQDPPGREDTQYF. CDR3 sequence (DNA): TGCGCCAGCAGCCAAGATCCCCCGGGCAGGGAAGATACGCAGTATTTT. The V and J genes are TRBV4-1 and TRBJ2-3; a weak D match, TRBD1 (5 bases). V was shortened by 0 bases and J by 5 bases, with 15 bases between the two germline ends. Germline V gene sequence: CDR1 MGHRA, CDR2 YSYEKL. The CDR3 sequence is 16 residues long.